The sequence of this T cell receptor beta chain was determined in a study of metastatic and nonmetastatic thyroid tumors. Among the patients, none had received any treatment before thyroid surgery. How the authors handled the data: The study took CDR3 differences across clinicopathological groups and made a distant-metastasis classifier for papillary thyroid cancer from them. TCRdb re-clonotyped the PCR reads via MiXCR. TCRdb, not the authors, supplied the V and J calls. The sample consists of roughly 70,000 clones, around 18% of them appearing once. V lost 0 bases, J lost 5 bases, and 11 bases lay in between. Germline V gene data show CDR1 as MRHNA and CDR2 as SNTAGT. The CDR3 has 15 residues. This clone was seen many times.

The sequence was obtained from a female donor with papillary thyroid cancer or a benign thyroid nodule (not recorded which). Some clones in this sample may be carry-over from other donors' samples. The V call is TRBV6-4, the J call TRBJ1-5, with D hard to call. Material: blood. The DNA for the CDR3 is TGTGCCAGCAGTGACTCAACCGACGGGTATCAGCCCCAGCATTTT. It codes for CASSDSTDGYQPQHF.